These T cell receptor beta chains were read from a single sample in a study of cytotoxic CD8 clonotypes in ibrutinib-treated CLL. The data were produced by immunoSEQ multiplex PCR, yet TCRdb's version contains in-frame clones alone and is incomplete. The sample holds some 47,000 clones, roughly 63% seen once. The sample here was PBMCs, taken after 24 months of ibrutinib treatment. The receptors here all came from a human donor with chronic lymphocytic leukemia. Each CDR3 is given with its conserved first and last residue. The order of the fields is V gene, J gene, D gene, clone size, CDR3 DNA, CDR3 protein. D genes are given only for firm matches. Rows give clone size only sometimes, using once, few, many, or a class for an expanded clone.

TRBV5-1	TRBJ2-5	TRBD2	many	TGCGCCAGCAGCTTGTCTAGCGGGGCTCAAGAGACCCAGTACTTC	CASSLSSGAQETQYF
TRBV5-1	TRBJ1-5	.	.	TGCGCCAGCAGCTTGGGTCCTGGGGCAGGTAGCAATCAGCCCCAGCATTTT	CASSLGPGAGSNQPQHF
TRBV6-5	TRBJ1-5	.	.	TGTGCCAGCAGTTACAGGGGAATTAGTCAGCCCCAGCATTTT	CASSYRGISQPQHF
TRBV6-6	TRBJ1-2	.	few	TGTGCCAGCATTCTAGCAAAAAACTATGGCTACACCTTC	CASILAKNYGYTF
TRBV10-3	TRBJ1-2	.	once	TGTGCCAGCCGGACTCCTAACTATGGCTACACCTTC	CASRTPNYGYTF
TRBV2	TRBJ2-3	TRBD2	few	TGTGCCAGCACCGGGGGAGGGGATACGCAGTATTTT	CASTGGGDTQYF
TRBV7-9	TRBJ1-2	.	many	TGTGCCAGCAGCCCCCCGAGGCACTATGGCTACACCTTC	CASSPPRHYGYTF
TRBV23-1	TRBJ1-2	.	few	TGCGCCAGCAGCTGGGGGCGTAGTAGTGGCTACACCTTC	CASSWGRSSGYTF
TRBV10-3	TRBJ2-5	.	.	TGTGCCATCTCTGGGGTTCGGGAGACCCAGTACTTC	CAISGVRETQYF
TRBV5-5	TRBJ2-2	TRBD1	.	TGTGCCAGCAGCTTGGCCGGGACAGGGGGCTTCACCGGGGAGCTGTTTTTT	CASSLAGTGGFTGELFF
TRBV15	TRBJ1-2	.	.	TGTGCCACCAGCAGGGGTCTGGCTAGCTATGGCTACACCTTC	CATSRGLASYGYTF
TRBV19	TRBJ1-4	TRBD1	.	TGTGCCAGTACCACGGGACAGGGGTATGAAAAACTGTTTTTT	CASTTGQGYEKLFF
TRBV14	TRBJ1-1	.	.	TGTGCCAGCAGCCTGGCGGTCGCTGAAGCTTTCTTT	CASSLAVAEAFF
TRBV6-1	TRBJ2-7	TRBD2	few	TGTGCCAGCAGTATAAGCCCGACTAGCGCTTACGAGCAGTACTTC	CASSISPTSAYEQYF
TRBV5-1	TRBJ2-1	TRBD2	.	TGCGCCAGCAGCTTGTCCGTAGCGGGGGGCCTGAATGAGCAGTTCTTC	CASSLSVAGGLNEQFF
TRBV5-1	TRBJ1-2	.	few	TGCGCCAGCAGCTCCACGGTTGATGGCTACACCTTC	CASSSTVDGYTF
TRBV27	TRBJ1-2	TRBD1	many	TGTGCCAGCAGTTTATCGGGGGACAGCTTGAGCGGCTACACCTTC	CASSLSGDSLSGYTF
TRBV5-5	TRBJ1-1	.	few	TGTGCCAGCAGCTTGTCGCGTGATCACACTGAAGCTTTCTTT	CASSLSRDHTEAFF
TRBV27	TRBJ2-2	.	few	TGTGCCAGCAGTTTATGGGGTTCGGGCGGACCGAACACCGGGGAGCTGTTTTTT	CASSLWGSGGPNTGELFF
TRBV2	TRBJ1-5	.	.	TGTGCCAGCAGTGCCCTACAGGGTTGGAATCAGCCCCAGCATTTT	CASSALQGWNQPQHF
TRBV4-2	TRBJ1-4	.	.	TGTGCCAGCAGCCAAGACACCCAGGGAAGGGAAAAACTGTTTTTT	CASSQDTQGREKLFF
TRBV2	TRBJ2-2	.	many	TGTGCCAGCAGCGGGACTGACACCGGGGAGCTGTTTTTT	CASSGTDTGELFF
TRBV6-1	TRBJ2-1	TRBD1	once	TGTGCCAGCAGGAGGGGGCCCCGCCAGTTCTTC	CASRRGPRQFF
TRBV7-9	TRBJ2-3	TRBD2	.	TGTGCCAGCAGCTCCCGGACTAGCGGGGGGGCAGCAGATACGCAGTATTTT	CASSSRTSGGAADTQYF
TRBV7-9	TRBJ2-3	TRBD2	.	TGTGCCAGCAACCCAGGACTAGCGGGGAGCACAGATACGCAGTATTTT	CASNPGLAGSTDTQYF
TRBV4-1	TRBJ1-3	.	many	TGCGCCAGCAGCCAATCGCCTACCGTTGGAAACACCATATATTTT	CASSQSPTVGNTIYF
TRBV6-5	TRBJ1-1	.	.	TGTGCCAGCACTCCAGGGTCCCTGAACACTGAAGCTTTCTTT	CASTPGSLNTEAFF
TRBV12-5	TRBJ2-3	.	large	TGTGCTAGTGGTTCCCACATCGCTGATACGCAGTATTTT	CASGSHIADTQYF
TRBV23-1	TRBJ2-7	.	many	TGCGCCAGCAGTCAAGGTCAGCTCCCCTACGAGCAGTACTTC	CASSQGQLPYEQYF
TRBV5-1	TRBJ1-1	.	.	TGCGCCAGCAGCTTGGAAAGGGGAACTGAAGCTTTCTTT	CASSLERGTEAFF
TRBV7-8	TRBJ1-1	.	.	TGTGCCAGCAGCCCCCTCCAGGAAGCTTTCTTT	CASSPLQEAFF
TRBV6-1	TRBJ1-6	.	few	TGTGCCTCACGGGAGAATTCACCCCTCCACTTT	CASRENSPLHF
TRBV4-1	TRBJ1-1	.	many	TGCGCCAGCAGCCAACCGCAAATGAACACTGAAGCTTTCTTT	CASSQPQMNTEAFF
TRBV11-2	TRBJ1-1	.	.	TGTGCCAGCAGCTTAGGAAGGGGCGGGGACACTGAAGCTTTCTTT	CASSLGRGGDTEAFF
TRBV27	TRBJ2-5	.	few	TGTGCCAGCAGTTTGAGTGGGACCCGGACCCAGTACTTC	CASSLSGTRTQYF
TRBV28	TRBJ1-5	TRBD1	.	TGTGCCAGCAGCCTGACAGGGATGAGACAGCCCCAGCATTTT	CASSLTGMRQPQHF
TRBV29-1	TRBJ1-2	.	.	TGCAGCGGGTGGGGGTCGTCTTATGGCTACACCTTC	CSGWGSSYGYTF
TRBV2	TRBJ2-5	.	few	TGTGCCAGCAGCGAGGATTGGGCGGGGGAGACCCAGTACTTC	CASSEDWAGETQYF
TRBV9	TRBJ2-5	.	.	TGTGCCAGCAGCCAAAGGGTGGACGCGAAGACCCAGTACTTC	CASSQRVDAKTQYF
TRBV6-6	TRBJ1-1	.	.	TGTGCCAGCAGTTACTCGCAGAACACTGAAGCTTTCTTT	CASSYSQNTEAFF
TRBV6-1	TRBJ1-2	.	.	TGTGCCAGCAGTCCGCAGACAGAATTCTATGGCTACACCTTC	CASSPQTEFYGYTF
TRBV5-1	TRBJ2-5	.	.	TGCGCCAGCAGCTTGGGACTCCTCGGCCCTGCAGGAGAGACCCAGTACTTC	CASSLGLLGPAGETQYF
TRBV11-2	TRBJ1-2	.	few	TGTGCCAGCAGCCAGGACAGACCAGGGAACTATGGCTACACCTTC	CASSQDRPGNYGYTF
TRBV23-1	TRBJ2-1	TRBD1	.	TGCGCCAGCAGTAGCGTGACAGGGCATGAGCAGTTCTTC	CASSSVTGHEQFF
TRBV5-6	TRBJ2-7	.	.	TGTGCCAGCACCAGTTGGGGGGATCTCGACGCGGGCGAGCAGTACTTC	CASTSWGDLDAGEQYF
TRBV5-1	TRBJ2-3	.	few	TGCGCCAGCAGCTTTTATACGGGGAGCACAGATACGCAGTATTTT	CASSFYTGSTDTQYF
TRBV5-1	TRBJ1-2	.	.	TGCGCCAGCAGCTCTGACAGCTATGGCTACACCTTC	CASSSDSYGYTF
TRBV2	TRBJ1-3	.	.	TGTGCCAGCAGTGGGGACTCCTACTCTGGAAACACCATATATTTT	CASSGDSYSGNTIYF
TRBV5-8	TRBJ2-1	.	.	TGTGCCAGCAGCTGGGTTAGTGGTGAGCAGTTCTTC	CASSWVSGEQFF
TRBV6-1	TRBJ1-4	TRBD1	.	TGTGCCAGCAACCTACAGGGGGCAGGCGAAAAACTGTTTTTT	CASNLQGAGEKLFF
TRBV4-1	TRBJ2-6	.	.	TGCGCCAGCAGCCTCCTCTCTGGGGCCAACGTCCTGACTTTC	CASSLLSGANVLTF
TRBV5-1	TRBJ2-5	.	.	TGCGCCAGCTGCCTGGTTGGAGAGACCCAGTACTTC	CASCLVGETQYF
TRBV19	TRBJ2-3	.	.	TGTGCCAGTAGTAAAGGGGTAGGTCTGGCTAGCACAGATACGCAGTATTTT	CASSKGVGLASTDTQYF